The clone carrying this T cell receptor beta chain has just a few counts. Its antigen is unidentified. TCRdb redid the calling of the 5' RACE reads with MiXCR, one entry per CDR3 protein. The sample holds around 250,000 distinct CDR3 sequences; around a tenth are singletons and the top ten take around a fifth. The data stem from a study of T-cell memory formation after mild COVID-19. Broader study findings: Contracting CD4+ clones sat mainly in CM and EM; CD8+ in EMRA. Prior to infection, memory already included some responding clones, suggesting cross-reactive memory joined. While clones contracting from day 15 to 85 were balanced between CD4 and CD8, later expanders leaned CD4+.

Germline CDR1 reads SGHTA; CDR2 reads FQGNSA. V lost 4 bases to trimming and J lost 2 bases; unmatched junction nucleotides: 5. The length of the CDR3 is 15 residues. The gene calls are TRBV7-2 and TRBJ2-1; TRBD1 matches 7 bases. The specimen sequenced was PBMCs or a T cell subset sorted from them (not recorded which). The TCR sequence derives from a man younger than 30 who had mild COVID-19 (a few samples of this study predate the infection). Cell type and time point are not known. CDR3 sequence reads: CASSSWDSAYNEQFF. For the CDR3, the DNA is TGTGCCAGCAGCTCCTGGGACAGTGCCTACAATGAGCAGTTCTTC.